This T cell receptor (beta chain) was recorded in a study of beta chain features in type 1 diabetes. Study overall: Age, gender and cell yields were alike across patients and healthy donors.

Note on this clone: The antigen is undetermined.

It was via CD45RO/CCR7/CD25/CD127/CD95/CD27 that CD4+ naive, central memory, regulatory and stem cell-like memory cells were sorted. The study reverse transcribed the entire isolated RNA, so it sequenced expressed TCRB transcripts. Repertoires were generated with immunoSEQ multiplex PCR, while TCRdb's copy carries only in-frame clones and drops some. The repertoire holds about 150,000 clones, with roughly 50% as singletons. Study-wide points: Shorter TCRB CDR3s, moderately but significantly so, marked every one of the four CD4+ subsets in Type 1 diabetes patients. Individuals with type 1 diabetes displayed fewer insertions and more deletions at VDJ junctions.

From germline, CDR1 is MDHEN and CDR2 SYDVKM. With 5 bases clipped from V and 4 bases from J, the junction kept 6 bases outside the gene matches. This CDR3 spans 14 amino acids. The TCR sequence derives from a man aged 18 to 30 in good health. The sequenced sample was Tregs from blood. The rearrangement joins TRBV28 to TRBJ2-5; TRBD2 matches 8 bases. CDR3 coding DNA: TGTGCCAGCAGTGTAACGGGGGGGCGAGAGACCCAGTACTTC. Its translation: CASSVTGGRETQYF.